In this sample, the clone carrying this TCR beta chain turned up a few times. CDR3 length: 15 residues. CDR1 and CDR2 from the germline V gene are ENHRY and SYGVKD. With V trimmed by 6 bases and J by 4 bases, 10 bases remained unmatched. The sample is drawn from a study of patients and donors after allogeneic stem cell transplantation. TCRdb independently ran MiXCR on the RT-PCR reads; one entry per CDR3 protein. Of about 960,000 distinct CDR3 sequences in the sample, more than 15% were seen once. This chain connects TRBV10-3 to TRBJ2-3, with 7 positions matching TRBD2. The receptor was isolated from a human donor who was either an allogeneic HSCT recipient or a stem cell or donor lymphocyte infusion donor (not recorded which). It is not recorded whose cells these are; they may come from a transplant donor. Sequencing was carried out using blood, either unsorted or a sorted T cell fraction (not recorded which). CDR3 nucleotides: TGTGCCATCAGGAGGGTTGGACTAGTCCCAGATACGCAGTATTTT. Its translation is CAIRRVGLVPDTQYF.